This TCR beta chain originates from a study of OX40 agonist ivuxolimab in advanced cancers. Study-level information: Clinicians treated patients with ivuxolimab, an agonistic anti-OX40 (CD134) antibody. Among those enrolled, mean age was roughly 62 years (range roughly 23 to 90) and 82.7% were male.

Sequencing was performed with immunoSEQ multiplex PCR; in TCRdb, only in-frame clones are kept and a portion is missing. The table records 20,000 to 25,000 clones, over 80% of them present only once. Sequencing used CD4+ or CD8+ T cells sorted from blood, obtained in a trial of the OX40 agonist ivuxolimab. The receptor comes from an adult with an advanced solid tumor such as melanoma, head and neck, liver or kidney cancer.

The CDR3, as DNA: TGTGCCAGCAGCTTGGTTCCGGGGGCTAGGCTTAATTCACCCCTCCACTTT. Its protein product is CASSLVPGARLNSPLHF. This chain links TRBV5-5 with TRBJ1-6; possibly TRBD1 for D (6 bases). V gave up 0 bases and J gave up 6 bases, with 16 bases separating them. Germline V CDR1 and CDR2: SGHKS, YYEKEE (reference sequence). The CDR3 runs 17 residues.